This T cell receptor beta chain originates from a study of shared clonotypes between healthy human individuals. Broader study findings: Shared across a handful of donors were 5% to 6% of the naive CD4 clonotypes. Donor clonotype sharing was expected to depend on sequencing depth. Naive subsets generally exceeded memory subsets in estimated richness.

Comment on this clone: The antigen remains undetermined.

V was pared by 3 bases and J by 5 bases, with 4 bases of the junction left unmatched. The germline V gene has CDR1 SGHAT and CDR2 FQNNGV. This CDR3 comprises 15 residues. The repertoire was sequenced with immunoSEQ multiplex PCR; TCRdb's copy has only in-frame clones and lacks some. Of 850,000 to 1,200,000 clones in the sample, around 74% were seen once. Donors, healthy HIV-negative adults, lacked recent acute infections or vaccinations. Sequenced material: memory CD4+ T cells sorted from blood. The subset denotes: CD45RA-negative fraction. The J gene is TRBJ2-2, the V gene TRBV11-2; 9 bases are a match to TRBD1. The TCR was taken from a man between 18 and 35 years old in good health. CDR3 nucleotides: TGTGCCAGCAGCTTGGGGACAGGGAAGACCGGGGAGCTGTTTTTT. It translates to CASSLGTGKTGELFF.